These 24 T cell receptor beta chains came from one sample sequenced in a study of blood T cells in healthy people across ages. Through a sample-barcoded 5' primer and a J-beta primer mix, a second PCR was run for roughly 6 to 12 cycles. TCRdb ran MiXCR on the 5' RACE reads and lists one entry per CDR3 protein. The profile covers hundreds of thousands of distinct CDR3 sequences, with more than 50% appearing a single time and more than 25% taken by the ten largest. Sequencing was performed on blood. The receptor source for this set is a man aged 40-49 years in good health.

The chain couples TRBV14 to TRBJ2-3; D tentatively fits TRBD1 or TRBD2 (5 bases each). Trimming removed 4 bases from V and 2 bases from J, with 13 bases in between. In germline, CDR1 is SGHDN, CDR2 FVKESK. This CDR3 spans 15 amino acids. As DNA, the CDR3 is TGTGCCAGCAGCCGAGTGGGACGGGCCACAGATACGCAGTATTTT. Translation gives CASSRVGRATDTQYF.

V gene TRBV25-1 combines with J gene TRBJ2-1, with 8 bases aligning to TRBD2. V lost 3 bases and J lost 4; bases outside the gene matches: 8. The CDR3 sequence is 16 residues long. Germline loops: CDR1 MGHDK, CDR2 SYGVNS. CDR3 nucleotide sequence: TGTGCCAGCAGTGAGTCACTACTAGCGGATTACAATGAGCAGTTCTTC. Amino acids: CASSESLLADYNEQFF. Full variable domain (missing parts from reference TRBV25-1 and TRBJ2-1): EADIYQTPRYLVIGTGKKITLECSQTMGHDKMYWYQQDPGMELHLIHYSYGVNSTEKGDLSSESTVSRIRTEHFPLTLESARPSHTSQYLCASSESLLADYNEQFFGPGTRLTVL.

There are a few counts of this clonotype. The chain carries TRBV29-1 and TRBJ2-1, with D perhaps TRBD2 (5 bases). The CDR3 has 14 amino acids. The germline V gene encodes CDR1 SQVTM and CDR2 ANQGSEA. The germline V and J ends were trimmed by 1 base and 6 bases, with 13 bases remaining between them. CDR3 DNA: TGCAGCGTTGAAGTTCGAGGGCCCTTCAATGAGCAGTTCTTC. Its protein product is CSVEVRGPFNEQFF.

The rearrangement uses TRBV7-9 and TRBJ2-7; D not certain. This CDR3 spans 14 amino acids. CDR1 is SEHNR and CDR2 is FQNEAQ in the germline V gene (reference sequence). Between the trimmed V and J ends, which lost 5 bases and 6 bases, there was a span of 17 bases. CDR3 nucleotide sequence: TGTGCCAGCAGCCCAAGGAGTTTAGCTAGCGAGCAGTACTTC. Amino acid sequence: CASSPRSLASEQYF. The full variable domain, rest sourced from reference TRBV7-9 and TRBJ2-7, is DTGVSQNPRHKITKRGQNVTFRCDPISEHNRLYWYRQTLGQGPEFLTYFQNEAQLEKSRLLSDRFSAERPKGSFSTLEIQRTEQGDSAMYLCASSPRSLASEQYFGPGTRLTVT.

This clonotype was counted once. The CDR3 here is CAIGRRGNYGYTF. CDR3 sequence (DNA): TGTGCCATTGGTCGCCGAGGGAACTATGGCTACACCTTC. The genes are TRBV6-5 and TRBJ1-2; D remains ambiguous. The CDR3 is 13 amino acids. Trimming stripped 10 bases from V and 2 bases from J, with 14 bases between. In germline, CDR1 is MNHEY, CDR2 SVGAGI.

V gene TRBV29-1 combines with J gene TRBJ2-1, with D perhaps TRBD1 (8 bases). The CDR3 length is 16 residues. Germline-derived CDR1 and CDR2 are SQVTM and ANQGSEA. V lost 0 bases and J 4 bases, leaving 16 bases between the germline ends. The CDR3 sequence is CSVEDPTGGGYNEQFF. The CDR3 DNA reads TGCAGCGTTGAAGATCCTACAGGGGGGGGGTACAATGAGCAGTTCTTC.

The CDR3 region has the DNA TGTGCCTGGAGGACCTATGGCTACACCTTC. Translation gives CAWRTYGYTF. The chain links TRBV30 to TRBJ1-2; D is undetermined. The V end lost 3 bases, the J end lost 4 bases, and 3 bases lay between the germline ends. This CDR3 spans 10 amino acids. Germline CDR1 GTSNPN, CDR2 SVGIG (reference sequence).

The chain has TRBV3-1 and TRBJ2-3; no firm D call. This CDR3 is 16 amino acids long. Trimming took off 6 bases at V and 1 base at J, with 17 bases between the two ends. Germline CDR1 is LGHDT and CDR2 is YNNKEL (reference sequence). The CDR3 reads CASSQMPWVGTDTQYF. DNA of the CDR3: TGTGCCAGCAGTCAGATGCCCTGGGTGGGCACAGATACGCAGTATTTT.

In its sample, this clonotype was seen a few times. In DNA form, the CDR3 reads TGTGCCAGCAGATCGGACAGGGGAGTCGGTGCCATGACAGATACGCAGTATTTT. Protein product: CASRSDRGVGAMTDTQYF. V gene TRBV27 combines with J gene TRBJ2-3; TRBD1 matches at 9 bases. The CDR3 contains 18 residues. Losses at the gene ends were 6 bases for V and 3 bases for J; bases not matched to a gene: 16. CDR1 is MNHEY and CDR2 is SMNVEV in the germline V gene (reference sequence).

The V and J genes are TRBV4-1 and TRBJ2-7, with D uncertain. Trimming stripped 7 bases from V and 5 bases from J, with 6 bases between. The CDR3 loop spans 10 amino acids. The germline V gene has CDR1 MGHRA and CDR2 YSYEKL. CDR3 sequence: CASNRDEQYF. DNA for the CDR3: TGCGCCAGCAATCGGGACGAGCAGTACTTC.

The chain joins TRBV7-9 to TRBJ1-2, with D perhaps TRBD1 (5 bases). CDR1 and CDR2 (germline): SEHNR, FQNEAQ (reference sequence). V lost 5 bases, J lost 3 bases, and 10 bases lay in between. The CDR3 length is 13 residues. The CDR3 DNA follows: TGTGCCAGCAGCAAGGACACCGACTATGGCTACACCTTC. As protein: CASSKDTDYGYTF.

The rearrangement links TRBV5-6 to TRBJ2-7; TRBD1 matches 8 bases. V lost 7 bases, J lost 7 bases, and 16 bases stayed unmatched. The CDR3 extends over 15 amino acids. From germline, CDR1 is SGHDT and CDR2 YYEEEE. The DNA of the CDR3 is TGTGCCAGCGCCAACCAGGGGGCGATTTACAATGAGCAGTACTTC. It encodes CASANQGAIYNEQYF.

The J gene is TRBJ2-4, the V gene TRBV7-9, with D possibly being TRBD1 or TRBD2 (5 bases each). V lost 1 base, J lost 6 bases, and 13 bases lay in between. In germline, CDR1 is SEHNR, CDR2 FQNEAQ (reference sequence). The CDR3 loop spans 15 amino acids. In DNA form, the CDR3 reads TGTGCCAGCAGCTTAGTAGAGGGCCAGGGAAACATTCAGTACTTC. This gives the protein CASSLVEGQGNIQYF.

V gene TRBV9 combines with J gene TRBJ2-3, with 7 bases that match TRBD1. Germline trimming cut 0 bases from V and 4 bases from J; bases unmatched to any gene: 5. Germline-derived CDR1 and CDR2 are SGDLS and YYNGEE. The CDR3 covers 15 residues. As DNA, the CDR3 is TGTGCCAGCAGCGTAGGGGACAGTAGGCCAGATACGCAGTATTTT. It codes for CASSVGDSRPDTQYF.

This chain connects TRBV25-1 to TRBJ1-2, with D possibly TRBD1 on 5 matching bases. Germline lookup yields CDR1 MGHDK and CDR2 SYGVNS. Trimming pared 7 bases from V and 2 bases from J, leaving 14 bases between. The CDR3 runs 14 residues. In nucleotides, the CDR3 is TGTGCCAGCACCCCAAGGGGCACGAACTATGGCTACACCTTC. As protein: CASTPRGTNYGYTF.

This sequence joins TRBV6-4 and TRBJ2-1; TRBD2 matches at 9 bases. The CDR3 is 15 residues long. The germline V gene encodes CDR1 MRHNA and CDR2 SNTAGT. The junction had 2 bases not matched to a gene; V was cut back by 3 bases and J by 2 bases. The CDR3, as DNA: TGTGCCAGCAGTGAGGCGGGAGGGACCTACAATGAGCAGTTCTTC. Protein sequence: CASSEAGGTYNEQFF.

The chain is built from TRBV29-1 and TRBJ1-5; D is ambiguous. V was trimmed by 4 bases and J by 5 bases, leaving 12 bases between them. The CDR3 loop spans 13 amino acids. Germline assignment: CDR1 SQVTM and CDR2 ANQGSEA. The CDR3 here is CSVADGWDQPQHF. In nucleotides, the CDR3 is TGCAGCGTTGCGGACGGATGGGATCAGCCCCAGCATTTT.

The CDR3 DNA reads TGTGCCATCAGTGACGGCGCAGGGCGGGAGACCCAGTACTTC. This gives the protein CAISDGAGRETQYF. The V and J genes are TRBV10-3 and TRBJ2-5, with D possibly being TRBD1 (5 bases). The germline gives CDR1 ENHRY, CDR2 SYGVKD. V was trimmed by 3 bases and J by 5 bases, leaving 13 bases between them. CDR3 length: 14 amino acids.

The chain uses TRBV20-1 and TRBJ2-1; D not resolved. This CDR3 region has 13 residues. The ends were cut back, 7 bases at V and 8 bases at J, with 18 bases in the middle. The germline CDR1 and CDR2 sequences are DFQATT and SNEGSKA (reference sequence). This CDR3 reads CSGVGSVKDEQFF. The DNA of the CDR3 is TGCAGTGGAGTGGGGTCCGTTAAGGATGAGCAGTTCTTC.

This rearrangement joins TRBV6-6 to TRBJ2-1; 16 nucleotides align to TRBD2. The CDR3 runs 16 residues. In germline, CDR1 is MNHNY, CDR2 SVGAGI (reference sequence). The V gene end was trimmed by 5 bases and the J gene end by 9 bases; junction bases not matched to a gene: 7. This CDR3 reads CASSPGTSGGAFEQFF. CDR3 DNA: TGTGCCAGCAGTCCGGGGACTAGCGGGGGGGCGTTTGAGCAGTTCTTC.

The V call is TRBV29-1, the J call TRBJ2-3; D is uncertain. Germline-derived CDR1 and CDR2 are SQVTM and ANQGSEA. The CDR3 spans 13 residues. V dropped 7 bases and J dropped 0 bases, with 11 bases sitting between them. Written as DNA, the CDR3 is TGCAGCGGGATTAAACAGAGCACAGATACGCAGTATTTT. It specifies CSGIKQSTDTQYF.

The CDR3 loop is CASSLAPGGGHEQYF. CDR3 nucleotides: TGTGCCAGCAGCTTAGCGCCAGGAGGAGGACACGAGCAGTACTTC. This chain joins TRBV7-9 and TRBJ2-7; a possible D gene is TRBD2 (5 bases). This CDR3 has 15 residues. Germline CDR1 SEHNR, CDR2 FQNEAQ (reference sequence). The V end lost 0 bases, the J end lost 5 bases, and 14 bases lay between the germline ends.

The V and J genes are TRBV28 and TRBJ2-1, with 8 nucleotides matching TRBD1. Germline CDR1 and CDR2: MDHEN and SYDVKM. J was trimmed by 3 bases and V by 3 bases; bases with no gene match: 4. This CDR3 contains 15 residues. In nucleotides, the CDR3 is TGTGCCAGCAGTTTGGGACAGGCAGACTACAATGAGCAGTTCTTC. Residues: CASSLGQADYNEQFF.

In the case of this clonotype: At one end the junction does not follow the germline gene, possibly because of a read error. The CDR3 DNA sequence: TGTGCCAGCAGCCTGTCCCGGCCAGAGGCCCAGTACTTC. It encodes CASSLSRPEAQYF. The rearrangement uses TRBV3-1 and TRBJ2-5; D unresolved. The germline gives CDR1 LGHDT, CDR2 YNNKEL (reference sequence). The CDR3 is 13 amino acids.